This T cell receptor beta chain is from a study of lymphopenia after photon versus proton radiotherapy. CDR3 size: 19 residues. Trimming removed 3 bases from V and 8 bases from J; junction bases left unmatched: 21. CDR1 and CDR2 from the germline V gene are SGDLS and YYNGEE. Regarding this clone: The target antigen is unknown.

Whole-study findings and limits: Under photons, naive T cells and diversity fell while effector/memory populations rose. Better survival with proton therapy was suggested as possible, not demonstrated. Post-nadir TCR diversity decline inversely tracked overall survival among those who died.

Measured with immunoSEQ multiplex PCR; TCRdb has only the in-frame clones, and not every one. The table shows roughly 38,000 clones, with 80% to 95% occurring only once. The receptor's source is a man aged 60-69 years with cholangiocarcinoma. The sample consisted of peripheral blood, taken from a patient treated with photon-based radiotherapy. The V call is TRBV9, the J call TRBJ2-1; 9 bases align to TRBD1. The CDR3 region is CASSGRDREKNHPTDEQFF. The CDR3 DNA follows: TGTGCCAGCAGCGGCCGGGACAGGGAAAAGAATCACCCTACGGATGAGCAGTTCTTC.